This T cell receptor (beta chain) appears in the sequencing data of a study of blood T cell repertoires in COVID-19. In the study overall: Specimens from acute and convalescent COVID-19 originated in the United States, Italy and Spain. Sources were T cells, B-cell-depleted T cells, or PBMCs; the material itself was cDNA or gDNA.

Authors' processing steps: Nucleated cell number was recorded as an estimate derived from reference gene primer amplification. Some clones are missing from TCRdb's copy, which holds only in-frame ones; the method was immunoSEQ multiplex PCR. V and J calls plus clone size are reproduced from that table; the DNA served to infer D and trimming. In the table there are about 170,000 clones, 70% to 90% of which are singletons. V lost 4 bases to trimming and J lost 1 base; unmatched junction nucleotides: 2. CDR1 is LGHNA, CDR2 YSLEER, per germline. This CDR3 is built from 15 residues. The sequencing sample was made of peripheral blood. The sequence was obtained from a man between 35 and 55 years old who had recovered from COVID-19. The rearrangement joins TRBV4-3 to TRBJ2-1; 9 bases match TRBD2. In DNA, the CDR3 is TGCGCCAGCAGCCTAGCGGGAGTGTCCTACAATGAGCAGTTCTTC. It translates to CASSLAGVSYNEQFF.